One sample yielded the 10 T cell receptor beta chains listed below, sequenced in a study of post-analysis software for immune sequencing data. General study points: Higher frequency in patients than in controls was seen for about five TRBV segments, with TRBV5-6, TRBV5-1 and TRBV20-1 among them.

Unique molecular identifiers had been added to the TCR beta cDNA libraries. TCRdb reanalysed the PCR reads using MiXCR and keeps one entry per CDR3 protein. This sample has about 430,000 distinct CDR3 sequences, with about 40% found just once. No antigen has been assigned to these receptors. Source material: blood. The receptors were gathered from a girl aged 2 to 10 with multiple sclerosis.

This clonotype was observed a handful of times. The rearrangement joins TRBV6-1 to TRBJ1-1; 9 bases are shared with TRBD1. V lost 6 bases, J lost 6 bases, and 11 bases stayed unmatched. Germline CDR1 is MNHNS and CDR2 is SASEGT. This CDR3 region has 15 residues. For the CDR3, the DNA is TGTGCCAGCAGGGTCGACAGGGGGGCGTACGCTGAAGCTTTCTTT. Translated, it gives CASRVDRGAYAEAFF.

The chain uses TRBV12-3 or TRBV12-4 and TRBJ2-7; D is uncertain. The V and J ends lost 3 bases and 2 bases respectively, with 8 bases between them. The CDR3 length is 13 residues. CDR3 nucleotides: TGTGCCAGCAGTTTTTCTCCCACCTACGAGCAGTACTTC. This translates into CASSFSPTYEQYF.

This clonotype has more than one count but fewer than ten. The chain links TRBV20-1 to TRBJ2-1; 8 nucleotides match TRBD2. Germline loops: CDR1 DFQATT, CDR2 SNEGSKA (reference sequence). V lost 5 bases, J lost 6 bases, and 9 bases stayed unmatched. This CDR3 is 14 amino acids long. The CDR3 DNA sequence: TGCAGTGCTCACCCGGCGGGGACTAGCAATGAGCAGTTCTTC. This gives the protein CSAHPAGTSNEQFF.

The chain couples TRBV6-1 to TRBJ2-7, with a weak D call TRBD2 (6 bases). Germline V gene data show CDR1 as MNHNS and CDR2 as SASEGT. V lost 2 bases, J lost 1 base, and 12 bases lay in between. The CDR3 spans 15 residues. The CDR3 DNA follows: TGTGCCAGCAGTGAATGGAAACGGGGGTCCTACGAGCAGTACTTC. This encodes CASSEWKRGSYEQYF.

In regard to this clonotype: One end of the junction varies from germline; a read error may be responsible. The V and J genes are TRBV7-9 and TRBJ1-5; unclear D gene. From germline, CDR1 is SEHNR and CDR2 FQNEAQ (reference sequence). The CDR3 consists of 14 residues. The DNA for the CDR3 is TGTGCCAGCAGCTTAGGAGCATCCAATCAGCTCCAGCATTTT. It translates to CASSLGASNQLQHF.

This clonotype was recorded a few times. CDR3 nucleotides: TGTGCCAGCAGCCTCGGGACAGGGGTAGAAAAACTGTTTTTT. Residues: CASSLGTGVEKLFF. The chain has TRBV14 and TRBJ1-4, with 10 bases identical to TRBD1. Germline assignment: CDR1 SGHDN and CDR2 FVKESK. This CDR3 spans 14 amino acids. Trimming removed 4 bases from V and 8 bases from J; junction bases left unmatched: 4.

This clonotype was found once. The chain employs TRBV9 and TRBJ2-3, with 11 bases that match TRBD2. CDR1 and CDR2 (germline): SGDLS, YYNGEE. The J segment lost 0 bases and the V segment lost 4 bases, leaving 7 bases of the junction unmatched. The CDR3 is 17 residues long. The CDR3 nucleotides are TGTGCCAGCAGCCTCCGGTTAGCGGGGGGGAGCACAGATACGCAGTATTTT. This sequence encodes CASSLRLAGGSTDTQYF.

This chain uses TRBV7-9 with TRBJ2-1; 12 nucleotides agree with TRBD2. This CDR3 contains 18 residues. Germline values: CDR1 SEHNR, CDR2 FQNEAQ (reference sequence). J gave up 2 bases and V 5 bases, and 10 bases lay outside the gene matches. CDR3 amino acids: CASSPRLAGADAYNEQFF. The CDR3 coding sequence is TGTGCCAGCAGCCCCCGACTAGCGGGAGCCGACGCCTACAATGAGCAGTTCTTC.

This chain links TRBV7-2 with TRBJ1-2; unclear D gene. CDR3 size: 12 residues. Germline values: CDR1 SGHTA, CDR2 FQGNSA. Trimming left V 2 bases short and J 12 bases short, with 13 bases between. The CDR3, as DNA: TGTGCCAGCAGCTTAATGGGCAGCGGTCACACCTTC. Residues: CASSLMGSGHTF. Supplemented by reference TRBV7-2 and TRBJ1-2, the full variable domain reads GAGVSQSPSNKVTEKGKDVELRCDPISGHTALYWYRQSLGQGLEFLIYFQGNSAPDKSGLPSDRFSAERTGGSVSTLTIQRTQQEDSAVYLCASSLMGSGHTFGSGTRLTVV.

This clonotype has a handful of counts. The rearrangement links TRBV28 to TRBJ2-3; TRBD2 matches at 7 bases. Germline CDR1 reads MDHEN; CDR2 reads SYDVKM. Losses at the gene ends were 6 bases for V and 0 bases for J; bases not matched to a gene: 6. This CDR3 is built from 15 residues. DNA for the CDR3: TGTGCCAGCAGCACTAGCGTTCTAAGCACAGATACGCAGTATTTT. It is translated as CASSTSVLSTDTQYF.